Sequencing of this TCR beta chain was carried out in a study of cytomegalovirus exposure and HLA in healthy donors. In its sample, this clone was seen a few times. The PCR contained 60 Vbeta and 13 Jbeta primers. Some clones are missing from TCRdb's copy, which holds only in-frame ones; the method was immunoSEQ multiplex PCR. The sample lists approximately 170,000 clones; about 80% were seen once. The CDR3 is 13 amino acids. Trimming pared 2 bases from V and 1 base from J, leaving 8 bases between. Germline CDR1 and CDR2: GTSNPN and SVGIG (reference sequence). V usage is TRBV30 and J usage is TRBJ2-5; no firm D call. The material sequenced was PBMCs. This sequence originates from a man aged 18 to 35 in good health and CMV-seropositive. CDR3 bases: TGTGCCTGGAGTCGAGGTTCCCAAGAGACCCAGTACTTC. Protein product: CAWSRGSQETQYF.